This TCR beta chain came from a study of OX40 agonist ivuxolimab in advanced cancers. The method was immunoSEQ multiplex PCR; TCRdb's version includes in-frame clones alone and lacks a portion of them. The repertoire holds around 84,000 clones, about four fifths seen once, with 6.5% to 8% in the top ten. This CDR3 comprises 15 residues. Germline V gene lookup returns CDR1 SGHRS and CDR2 YFSETQ. The genes are TRBV5-1 and TRBJ2-5; a possible D gene is TRBD1 (5 bases). The end of the DNA aligns better with TRBJ2-7, so the J call may be wrong. This TCR was sampled from an adult with an advanced solid tumor such as melanoma, head and neck, liver or kidney cancer. Material: CD4+ or CD8+ T cells sorted from blood, obtained in a trial of the OX40 agonist ivuxolimab. CDR3 in amino acids: CASSLGGTLTYEQYF. CDR3 sequence (DNA): TGCGCCAGCAGCTTGGGGGGCACGCTAACCTACGAGCAGTACTTC.